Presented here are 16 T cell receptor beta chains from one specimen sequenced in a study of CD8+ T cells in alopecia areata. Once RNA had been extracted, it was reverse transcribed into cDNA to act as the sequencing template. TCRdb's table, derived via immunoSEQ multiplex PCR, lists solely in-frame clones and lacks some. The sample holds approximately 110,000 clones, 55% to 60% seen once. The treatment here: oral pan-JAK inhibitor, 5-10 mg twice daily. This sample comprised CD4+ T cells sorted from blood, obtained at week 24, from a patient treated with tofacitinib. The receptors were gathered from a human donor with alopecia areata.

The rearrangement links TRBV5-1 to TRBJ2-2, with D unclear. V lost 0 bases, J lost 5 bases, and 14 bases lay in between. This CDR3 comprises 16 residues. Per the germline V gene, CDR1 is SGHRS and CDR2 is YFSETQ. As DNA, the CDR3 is TGCGCCAGCAGCTTGGATGGCAGTAGCAGGACCGGGGAGCTGTTTTTT. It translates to CASSLDGSSRTGELFF. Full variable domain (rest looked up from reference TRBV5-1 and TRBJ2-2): KAGVTQTPRYLIKTRGQQVTLSCSPISGHRSVSWYQQTPGQGLQFLFEYFSETQRNKGNFPGRFSGRQFSNSRSEMNVSTLELGDSALYLCASSLDGSSRTGELFFGEGSRLTVL.

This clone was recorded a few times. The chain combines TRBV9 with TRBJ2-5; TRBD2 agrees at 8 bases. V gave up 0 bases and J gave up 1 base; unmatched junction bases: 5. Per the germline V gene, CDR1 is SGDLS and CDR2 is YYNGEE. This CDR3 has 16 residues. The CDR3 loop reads CASSVGTSRFQETQYF. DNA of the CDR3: TGTGCCAGCAGCGTAGGGACTAGCAGGTTCCAAGAGACCCAGTACTTC.

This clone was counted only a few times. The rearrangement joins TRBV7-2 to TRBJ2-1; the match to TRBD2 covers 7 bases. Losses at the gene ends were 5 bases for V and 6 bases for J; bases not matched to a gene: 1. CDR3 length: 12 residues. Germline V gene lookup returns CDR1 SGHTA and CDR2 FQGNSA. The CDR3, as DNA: TGTGCCAGCAGCCCTAGCGGCAATGAGCAGTTCTTC. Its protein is CASSPSGNEQFF. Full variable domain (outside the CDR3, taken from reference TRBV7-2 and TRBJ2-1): GAGVSQSPSNKVTEKGKDVELRCDPISGHTALYWYRQSLGQGLEFLIYFQGNSAPDKSGLPSDRFSAERTGGSVSTLTIQRTQQEDSAVYLCASSPSGNEQFFGPGTRLTVL.

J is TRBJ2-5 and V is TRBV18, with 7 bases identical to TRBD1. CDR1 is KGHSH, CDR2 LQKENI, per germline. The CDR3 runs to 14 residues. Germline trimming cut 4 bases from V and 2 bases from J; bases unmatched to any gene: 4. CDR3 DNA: TGTGCCAGCTCACTTTCGGGACAGCAAGAGACCCAGTACTTC. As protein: CASSLSGQQETQYF.

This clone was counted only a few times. The CDR3 sequence is CASSGGLAGAETQYF. In DNA, the CDR3 is TGCGCCAGCAGCGGGGGACTAGCGGGGGCTGAGACCCAGTACTTC. V is TRBV5-1 and J is TRBJ2-5; TRBD2 agrees at 14 bases. V was clipped by 4 bases and J by 5 bases; unmatched bases: 4. Looked up from germline, CDR1 is SGHRS and CDR2 is YFSETQ. This CDR3 comprises 15 residues.

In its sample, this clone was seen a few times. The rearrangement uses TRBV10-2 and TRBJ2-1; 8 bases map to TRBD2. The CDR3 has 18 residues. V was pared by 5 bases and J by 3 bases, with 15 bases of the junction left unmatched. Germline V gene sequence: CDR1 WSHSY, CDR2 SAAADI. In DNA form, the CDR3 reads TGCGCCAGCAGTTCCGGGACTAGGAGTCCCCTCTTCTACAATGAGCAGTTCTTC. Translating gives CASSSGTRSPLFYNEQFF.

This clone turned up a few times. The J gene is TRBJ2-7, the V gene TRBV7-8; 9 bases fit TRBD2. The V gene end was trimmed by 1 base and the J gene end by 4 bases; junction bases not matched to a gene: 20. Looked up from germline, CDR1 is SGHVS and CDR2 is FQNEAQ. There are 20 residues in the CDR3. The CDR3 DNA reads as TGTGCCAGCAGCTTAGGCATCGGAGTAGGCGGGGGGGCCGGCATTTACGAGCAGTACTTC. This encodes CASSLGIGVGGGAGIYEQYF.

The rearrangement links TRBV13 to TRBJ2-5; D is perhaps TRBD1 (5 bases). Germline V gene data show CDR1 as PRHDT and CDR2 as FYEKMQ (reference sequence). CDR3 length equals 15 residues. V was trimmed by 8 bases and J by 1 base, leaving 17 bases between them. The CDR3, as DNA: TGTGCCAGCGCCCGATCAGGGAATCCCCAAGAGACCCAGTACTTC. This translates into CASARSGNPQETQYF.

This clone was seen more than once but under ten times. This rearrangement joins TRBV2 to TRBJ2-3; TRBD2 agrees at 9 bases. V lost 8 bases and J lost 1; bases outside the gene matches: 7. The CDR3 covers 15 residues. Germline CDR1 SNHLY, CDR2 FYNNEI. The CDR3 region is CASARQRGGTDTQYF. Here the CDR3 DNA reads TGTGCCAGCGCTCGCCAGCGGGGGGGCACAGATACGCAGTATTTT.

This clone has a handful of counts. The CDR3 protein is CASGPGTSWHLYYNEQFF. CDR3 bases: TGTGCTAGTGGTCCGGGGACTAGCTGGCATCTCTACTACAATGAGCAGTTCTTC. The J gene is TRBJ2-1, the V gene TRBV12-5; 9 bases fit TRBD2. Per the germline V gene, CDR1 is LGHNT and CDR2 is FRNRAP. V lost 5 bases and J lost 3; bases outside the gene matches: 14. This CDR3 contains 18 residues.

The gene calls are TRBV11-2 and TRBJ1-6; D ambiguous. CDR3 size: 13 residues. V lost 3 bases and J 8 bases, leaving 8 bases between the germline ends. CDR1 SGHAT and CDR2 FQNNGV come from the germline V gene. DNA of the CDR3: TGTGCCAGCAGCTTCCTCCGGGATTCACCCCTCCACTTT. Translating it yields CASSFLRDSPLHF.

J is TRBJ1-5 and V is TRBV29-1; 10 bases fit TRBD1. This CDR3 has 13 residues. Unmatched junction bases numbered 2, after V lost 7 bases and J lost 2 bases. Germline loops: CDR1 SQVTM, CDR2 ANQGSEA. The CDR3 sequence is CSAGTGGNQPQHF. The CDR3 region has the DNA TGCAGCGCAGGGACAGGGGGCAATCAGCCCCAGCATTTT.

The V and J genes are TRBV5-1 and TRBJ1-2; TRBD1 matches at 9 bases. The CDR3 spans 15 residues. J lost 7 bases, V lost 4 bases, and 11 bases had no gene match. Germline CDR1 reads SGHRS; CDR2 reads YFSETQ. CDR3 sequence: CASSLKTGQGSGYTF. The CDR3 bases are TGCGCCAGCAGCCTAAAAACGGGACAGGGTAGTGGCTACACCTTC.

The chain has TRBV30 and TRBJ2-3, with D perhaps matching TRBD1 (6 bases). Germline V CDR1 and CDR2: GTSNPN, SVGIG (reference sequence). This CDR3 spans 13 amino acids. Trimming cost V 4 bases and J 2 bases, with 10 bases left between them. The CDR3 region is CAWIGQNTDTQYF. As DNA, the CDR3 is TGTGCCTGGATTGGACAGAACACAGATACGCAGTATTTT. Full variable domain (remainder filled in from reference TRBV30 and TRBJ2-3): SQTIHQWPATLVQPVGSPLSLECTVEGTSNPNLYWYRQAAGRGLQLLFYSVGIGQISSEVPQNLSASRPQDRQFILSSKKLLLSDSGFYLCAWIGQNTDTQYFGPGTRLTVL.

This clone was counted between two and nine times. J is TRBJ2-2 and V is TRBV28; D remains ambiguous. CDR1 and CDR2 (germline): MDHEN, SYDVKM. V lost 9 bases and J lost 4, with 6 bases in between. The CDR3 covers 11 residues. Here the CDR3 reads CASQSTGELFF. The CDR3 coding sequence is TGTGCCAGTCAAAGCACCGGGGAGCTGTTTTTT.

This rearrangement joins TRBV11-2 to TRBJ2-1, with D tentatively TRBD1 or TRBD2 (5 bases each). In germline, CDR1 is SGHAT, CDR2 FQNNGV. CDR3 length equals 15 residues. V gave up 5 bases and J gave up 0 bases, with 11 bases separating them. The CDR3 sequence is CASSTGTVSYNEQFF. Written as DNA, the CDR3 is TGTGCCAGCAGCACCGGGACGGTCTCCTACAATGAGCAGTTCTTC.